This T cell receptor beta chain was profiled in a study of monozygotic twins with inflammatory bowel disease. Eight separate reactions for every sample produced the cDNA. The cDNA of both the TCRalpha and TCRbeta chains was subjected to two nested PCRs of around 16 and 10 cycles. TCRdb re-called the 5' RACE reads, yielding one record per CDR3 amino acid sequence without DNA. Listed are 140,000 to 150,000 distinct CDR3 sequences; more than 1% falls within the top ten. The CDR3 totals 12 residues. Germline V gene lookup returns CDR1 SQVTM and CDR2 ANQGSEA. Blood (about 2.5 ml) was collected from every donor individually. Blood samples, whole and unsorted for T cells, yielded the isolated total RNA.

The sequenced sample consisted of blood. The clonotype was recovered from a human donor with ulcerative colitis or Crohn's disease, or a healthy co-twin of an affected twin (not recorded which). V and J are TRBV29-1 and TRBJ2-7. CDR3 region: CSVGRSSYEQYF.